This TCR beta chain was obtained from a study of T cell responses to AZD1222 COVID-19 vaccine. General observations from the study: Sampling that yielded the repertoires occurred only after the peak T cell response. Among those given AZD1222, only five to seven were seropositive at baseline. Spike-specific TCR depth and breadth grew after two AZD1222 doses. Targets within unmutated variant regions were reportedly found for nearly half of spike-specific TCRs.

This CDR3 comprises 14 residues. Germline V gene lookup returns CDR1 KGHSH and CDR2 LQKENI. V lost 3 bases, J lost 10 bases, and 13 bases lay in between. TCRdb's table, derived via immunoSEQ multiplex PCR, lists solely in-frame clones and lacks some. In the table there are more than 90,000 clones, 90% of which are singletons. A note on this clone: The antigen remains unidentified.

This sample comprised peripheral blood, obtained on day 0 of AZD1222 vaccination. The origin of this receptor is an adult in good health. This chain connects TRBV18 to TRBJ1-6, with D possibly being TRBD1 (5 bases). CDR3 coding DNA: TGTGCCAGCTCACCTAGGGACGGTGGATCACCCCTCCACTTT. This codes for CASSPRDGGSPLHF.